Listed below are T cell receptor beta chains from one sample, sequenced in a study of T cell responses to AZD1222 COVID-19 vaccine. Sequenced by immunoSEQ multiplex PCR; TCRdb stores in-frame clones only, minus some. The repertoire includes approximately 150,000 clones, 92% of them detected once, and 1.5% to 2% sits in the top ten. The sample was peripheral blood, taken on day 0 of AZD1222 vaccination. The receptor source for this set is an adult in good health. Both conserved end residues are trimmed from each CDR3.

v_gene,j_gene,CDR3aa
TRBV7-9,TRBJ1-2,ASSSGTGNYGYT
TRBV2,TRBJ2-7,ASSPPLAGGKSD
TRBV7-8,TRBJ1-2,ASSWGTGGNYGYT
TRBV27,TRBJ1-3,ASSRTGAGNTIY
TRBV4-2,TRBJ1-6,ARHRGRDGNSPLH
TRBV6-5,TRBJ2-7,ASSLTSGPSYEQY
TRBV6-5,TRBJ1-2,ASSYLDRGNGYT
TRBV30,TRBJ2-5,AWRGGGGETQY
TRBV2,TRBJ2-7,AAKQEAGGTYEQY
TRBV11-2,TRBJ2-7,ASSLERVSYEQY
TRBV23-1,TRBJ2-2,ASSRSLKRPGELF
TRBV5-1,TRBJ1-1,ASSMTGNPPNTEAF
TRBV13,TRBJ2-5,ASSLGLPETQY
TRBV24-1,TRBJ2-3,ATSDWGAGGKDTQY
TRBV6-5,TRBJ2-4,ASSPGGGRNIQY
TRBV6-5,TRBJ1-5,ASSYSNHQPQH
TRBV9,TRBJ2-2,ASSIGQGATGELF
TRBV24-1,TRBJ1-2,ATSDGTAYGYT
TRBV10-3,TRBJ2-1,AISETWNEQF
TRBV29-1,TRBJ2-5,SVEGRLTQETQY
TRBV5-1,TRBJ2-3,ASSWTGTTDTQY
TRBV18,TRBJ1-2,ASSPPIGQGSYGYT
TRBV5-4,TRBJ1-1,ASSLQGRTEAF
TRBV7-2,TRBJ2-7,ASSLVTVLSYEQY
TRBV27,TRBJ1-6,ASTGTYNSPLH
TRBV7-9,TRBJ2-5,ASSYRRLAGARGEETQY
TRBV7-2,TRBJ1-4,ASSQGGQVNEKLF
TRBV10-3,TRBJ1-1,AISGGRVNTEAF
TRBV4-2,TRBJ2-5,ASSQDRGQGQETQY
TRBV18,TRBJ2-5,ASSPPSIETQY
TRBV6-5,TRBJ2-2,ASSLTITGELF
TRBV18,TRBJ2-1,ASSVETGDYNEQF
TRBV3-1/TRBV3-2,TRBJ1-2,ASSQNKGYGYT
TRBV2,TRBJ2-1,ASSGISYNEQF
TRBV27,TRBJ1-1,ASSSQGARKTEAF
TRBV19,TRBJ2-3,ASSSSGSTDTQY
TRBV7-3,TRBJ2-3,ASSREAGGPTDTQY
TRBV7-2,TRBJ1-2,ASSTYTGTGDGGYT
TRBV7-3,TRBJ2-1,ASSAQGDEQF
TRBV18,TRBJ2-3,ASSRDISTDTQY
TRBV11-2,TRBJ1-1,ASSYREGRTEAF
TRBV4-3,TRBJ2-3,ASSQPPWGMTDTQY
TRBV9,TRBJ1-2,ASSVGGANYGYT
TRBV6-5,TRBJ2-3,ASTKTGATDTQY
TRBV5-1,TRBJ2-7,ASSVRTAPYEQY
TRBV5-1,TRBJ1-4,ASSRVAMTNEKLF
TRBV27,TRBJ2-5,ASSGQEGQETQY
TRBV19,TRBJ1-5,ASREYRDNQPQH
TRBV29-1,TRBJ2-3,SVATDGDTQY
TRBV5-4,TRBJ1-2,ASSSRDKFGYT
TRBV2,TRBJ2-5,ASSPQGAVETQY
TRBV7-2,TRBJ1-6,ASSLGPYESPLH
TRBV27,TRBJ2-3,ASSTLTDTQY